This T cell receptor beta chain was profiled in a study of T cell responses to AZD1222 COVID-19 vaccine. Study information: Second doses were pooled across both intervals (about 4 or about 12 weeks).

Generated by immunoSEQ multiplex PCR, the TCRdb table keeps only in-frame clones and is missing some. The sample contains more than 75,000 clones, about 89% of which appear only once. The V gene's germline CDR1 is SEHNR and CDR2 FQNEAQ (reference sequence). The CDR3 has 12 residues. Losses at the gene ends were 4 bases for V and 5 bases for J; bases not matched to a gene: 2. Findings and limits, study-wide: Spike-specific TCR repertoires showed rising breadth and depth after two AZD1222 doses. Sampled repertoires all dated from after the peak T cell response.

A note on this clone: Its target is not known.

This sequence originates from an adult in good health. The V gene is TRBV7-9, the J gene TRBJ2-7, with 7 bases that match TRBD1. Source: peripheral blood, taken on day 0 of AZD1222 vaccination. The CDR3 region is CASSSTGNEQYF. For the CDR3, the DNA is TGTGCCAGCAGCTCGACAGGGAACGAGCAGTACTTC. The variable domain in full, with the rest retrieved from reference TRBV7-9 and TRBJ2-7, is DTGVSQNPRHKITKRGQNVTFRCDPISEHNRLYWYRQTLGQGPEFLTYFQNEAQLEKSRLLSDRFSAERPKGSFSTLEIQRTEQGDSAMYLCASSSTGNEQYFGPGTRLTVT.